Each of the 9 T cell receptor beta chains below was sequenced from the same sample in a study of CD8 T cells in ankylosing spondylitis (dated by TCRdb to 2015 to 2018). Library method: 5' RACE. The run used an Illumina HiSeq 2500. Starting from the raw public reads, TCRdb applied fastp trimming at Q25, assembled clones with MiXCR and retained in-frame beta chains. Under each unique CDR3 protein, matching rows form one entry showing the most common genes and DNA. The sample records under 120,000 distinct CDR3 sequences, less than 25% of which are singletons. The ten biggest clones cover roughly an eighth of the sample. Specimen: synovial fluid, either unsorted or a sorted T cell fraction (not recorded which). The receptors originated from a male donor with ankylosing spondylitis.

A few counts support this clonotype. Here the CDR3 reads CASSLELAGGDTQYF. The CDR3 DNA follows: TGCGCCAGCAGCTTGGAATTGGCGGGGGGGGATACGCAGTATTTT. This sequence joins TRBV5-1 and TRBJ2-3; the match to TRBD2 covers 9 bases. Per the germline V gene, CDR1 is SGHRS and CDR2 is YFSETQ. Unmatched junction bases numbered 5, after V lost 0 bases and J lost 6 bases. CDR3 length equals 15 residues.

The gene calls are TRBV3-1 and TRBJ1-1; perhaps TRBD1 as D (5 bases). The CDR3 has 15 residues. Germline V gene sequence: CDR1 LGHDT, CDR2 YNNKEL (reference sequence). Trimming left V 0 bases short and J 3 bases short, with 11 bases between. In DNA form, the CDR3 reads TGTGCCAGCAGCCAAGATCCAGGGCCCTACACTGAAGCTTTCTTT. Translating it yields CASSQDPGPYTEAFF.

This chain links TRBV6-1 with TRBJ2-1; 14 bases are shared with TRBD2. Looked up from germline, CDR1 is MNHNS and CDR2 is SASEGT. CDR3 length equals 16 residues. V gave up 4 bases and J gave up 5 bases; unmatched junction bases: 4. The DNA for the CDR3 is TGTGCCAGCAGTGGTGGACTAGCGGGGGGTAACAATGAGCAGTTCTTC. It encodes CASSGGLAGGNNEQFF.

This sequence joins TRBV5-1 and TRBJ2-1; 8 bases are a match to TRBD1. After removal of 4 bases from V and 6 bases from J, the junction contained 6 bases not matched to a gene. The CDR3 is 14 residues long. The germline V gene encodes CDR1 SGHRS and CDR2 YFSETQ. The CDR3 coding sequence is TGCGCCAGCAGCATCGCAGGGGGCTTCAATGAGCAGTTCTTC. It translates to CASSIAGGFNEQFF.

This clonotype has ten or more counts. The DNA for the CDR3 is TGTGCCACCAGTGAGTCGGACAGGGAGCCCCAAGAGACCCAGTACTTC. It is translated as CATSESDREPQETQYF. The chain employs TRBV24-1 and TRBJ2-5, with TRBD1 identical over 8 bases. The CDR3 is made up of 16 amino acids. The germline gives CDR1 KGHDR, CDR2 SFDVKD. V lost 4 bases to trimming and J lost 1 base; unmatched junction nucleotides: 7.

This clonotype has at least ten counts. The V call is TRBV21-1, the J call TRBJ2-7. TRBV21-1 is noted as a pseudogene. The CDR3 has 18 residues. As DNA, the CDR3 is TGTGCCAGCAGCTTCAAAAGTGGCGGCCACCAAGGGTCCTACGAGCAGTACGTC. It codes for CASSFKSGGHQGSYEQYV.

V gene TRBV5-5 combines with J gene TRBJ1-1; tentatively, D is TRBD1 (5 bases). Trimming took 3 bases from V and 0 from J, leaving 9 bases between them. The V gene's germline CDR1 is SGHKS and CDR2 YYEKEE (reference sequence). The CDR3 consists of 14 residues. The DNA for the CDR3 is TGTGCCAGCAGCTCCGGGGGGATGAACACTGAAGCTTTCTTT. Translated, it gives CASSSGGMNTEAFF. Full variable domain (remainder filled in from reference TRBV5-5 and TRBJ1-1): DAGVTQSPTHLIKTRGQQVTLRCSPISGHKSVSWYQQVLGQGPQFIFQYYEKEERGRGNFPDRFSARQFPNYSSELNVNALLLGDSALYLCASSSGGMNTEAFFGQGTRLTVV.

This clonotype was observed at least ten times. J is TRBJ2-7 and V is TRBV20-1; D assignment may be TRBD1 or TRBD2 (7 bases each). CDR1 is DFQATT and CDR2 is SNEGSKA in the germline V gene (reference sequence). V was pared by 0 bases and J by 6 bases, with 12 bases between. CDR3 length: 13 residues. CDR3 residues: CSARDLRGGEQYV. CDR3 coding DNA: TGCAGTGCTAGAGATCTCAGGGGGGGCGAGCAGTACGTC.

V is TRBV2 and J is TRBJ1-3; D not resolved. This CDR3 region has 15 residues. Germline values: CDR1 SNHLY, CDR2 FYNNEI. The V end lost 4 bases, the J end lost 3 bases, and 13 bases lay between the germline ends. CDR3 amino acids: CASSADTLVGNTIYF. In DNA, the CDR3 is TGTGCCAGCAGTGCCGACACACTAGTTGGAAACACCATATATTTT.